Listed below are T cell receptor beta chains from one sample, sequenced in a study of blood T cell repertoires in COVID-19. Libraries were prepared by immunoSEQ multiplex PCR; TCRdb keeps only in-frame clonotypes and omits some of them. Seen here are about 89,000 clones, about 83% observed once, and the top ten hold about 6%. Material: peripheral blood. The receptors stem from a man between 70 and 80 years old with COVID-19, enrolled during active disease. The CDR3 runs from the conserved cysteine through the conserved F or W. The D gene is left open where the match is weak. Only part of the rows carry a size: once, few, many, or a class if the clone is expanded.

.,16,TRBJ2-1,TRBD1,TRBV5-6,CASSSRQGGSYNEQFF,TGTGCCAGCAGCTCAAGACAGGGGGGTAGTTACAATGAGCAGTTCTTC
.,14,TRBJ1-2,TRBD1,TRBV9,CASSNDRGSQGYTF,TGTGCCAGCAGCAATGACAGGGGTTCTCAGGGCTACACCTTC
.,18,TRBJ2-5,TRBD2,TRBV6-2/TRBV6-3,CASSYSRLAGSPREAQYF,TGTGCCAGCAGTTACTCGAGGCTAGCGGGGTCACCAAGAGAGGCCCAGTACTTC
.,16,TRBJ2-7,TRBD1,TRBV4-3,CASSHAGQGSSYEQYF,TGCGCCAGCAGCCACGCAGGACAGGGCTCTTCCTACGAGCAGTACTTC
.,13,TRBJ2-1,.,TRBV20-1,CSASPRIAYEQFF,TGCAGTGCTAGTCCCCGCATCGCGTATGAGCAGTTCTTC
once,15,TRBJ1-6,TRBD1,TRBV27,CASSPWGQTNSPLHF,TGTGCCAGCAGTCCCTGGGGACAGACTAATTCACCCCTCCACTTT
.,15,TRBJ1-1,TRBD1,TRBV6-5,CASSSPGQGNTEAFF,TGTGCCAGCAGCTCGCCGGGACAGGGGAACACTGAAGCTTTCTTT
.,17,TRBJ2-3,TRBD2,TRBV5-1,CASSFTGTSYVGDTQYF,TGCGCCAGCAGCTTCACCGGGACTAGTTATGTTGGAGATACGCAGTATTTT
.,14,TRBJ1-4,.,TRBV7-9,CASSIRGGGEKLFF,TGTGCCAGCAGCATCAGGGGAGGGGGTGAAAAACTGTTTTTT
.,16,TRBJ1-6,.,TRBV6-5,CASSYIPGPGDSPLHF,TGTGCCAGCAGTTACATTCCGGGACCAGGGGATTCACCCCTCCACTTT
.,14,TRBJ2-5,TRBD2,TRBV6-1,CASSEGTSIETQYF,TGTGCCAGCAGTGAGGGGACTAGCATTGAGACCCAGTACTTC
many,16,TRBJ2-7,TRBD2,TRBV7-9,CASSSTSGGPPYEQYF,TGTGCCAGCAGCTCGACTAGCGGGGGCCCTCCCTACGAGCAGTACTTC
.,14,TRBJ1-3,.,TRBV9,CASSVALAGNTIYF,TGTGCCAGCAGCGTAGCCCTTGCTGGAAACACCATATATTTT
many,15,TRBJ1-2,.,TRBV28,CASSSSDSLNYGYTF,TGTGCCAGCAGCTCCTCGGACAGCCTCAACTATGGCTACACCTTC
.,14,TRBJ1-2,TRBD1,TRBV7-9,CASSLGDRAYGYTF,TGTGCCAGCAGCTTAGGGGACAGGGCCTATGGCTACACCTTC
.,17,TRBJ1-1,TRBD1,TRBV7-8,CASSPHRDRGLGTEAFF,TGTGCCAGCAGCCCACACCGGGACAGGGGGTTGGGAACTGAAGCTTTCTTT
.,16,TRBJ2-7,TRBD1,TRBV5-1,CASSWGQGIEGYEQYF,TGCGCCAGCAGCTGGGGACAGGGGATAGAGGGCTACGAGCAGTACTTC
.,13,TRBJ2-7,TRBD1,TRBV3-1/TRBV3-2,CASSRGTAYEQYF,TGTGCCAGCAGCCGAGGGACAGCCTACGAGCAGTACTTC
.,15,TRBJ1-4,TRBD1,TRBV4-3,CASSHAGGVNEKLFF,TGCGCCAGCAGCCACGCAGGGGGCGTAAATGAAAAACTGTTTTTT
.,15,TRBJ1-1,.,TRBV6-5,CASSTQGKRWAEAFF,TGTGCCAGCAGTACCCAGGGGAAGAGGTGGGCTGAAGCTTTCTTT
.,14,TRBJ1-3,.,TRBV5-1,CASSLGGAGNTIYF,TGCGCCAGCAGCTTGGGAGGAGCTGGAAACACCATATATTTT
.,14,TRBJ1-3,TRBD1,TRBV7-9,CASSRQGIGNTIYF,TGTGCCAGCAGCCGACAGGGGATAGGAAACACCATATATTTT
.,14,TRBJ2-7,.,TRBV4-3,CASSQDRLNYEQYF,TGCGCCAGCAGCCAAGATAGACTGAACTACGAGCAGTACTTC
.,15,TRBJ2-5,.,TRBV5-1,CASSSSGSFGETQYF,TGCGCCAGCAGCTCCTCAGGAAGTTTTGGAGAGACCCAGTACTTC
.,15,TRBJ2-1,TRBD2,TRBV4-3,CASSQESGGAYEQFF,TGCGCCAGCAGCCAAGAAAGCGGGGGGGCATATGAGCAGTTCTTC
few,12,TRBJ2-7,.,TRBV6-5,CASSRGGYEQYF,TGTGCCAGCAGCAGGGGAGGGTACGAGCAGTACTTC
.,14,TRBJ1-2,.,TRBV27,CASSSTGLGYGYTF,TGTGCCAGCAGTTCGACGGGGTTGGGGTATGGCTACACCTTC
.,15,TRBJ2-7,TRBD2,TRBV7-2,CASSPRLAGALEQYF,TGTGCCAGCAGCCCCCGACTAGCGGGGGCTTTAGAGCAGTACTTC
once,13,TRBJ1-1,.,TRBV5-1,CASSLGMNTEAFF,TGCGCCAGCAGCTTGGGTATGAACACTGAAGCTTTCTTT
.,15,TRBJ1-2,.,TRBV28,CASTVGGVGNYGYTF,TGTGCCAGCACCGTCGGGGGGGTCGGAAACTATGGCTACACCTTC
.,15,TRBJ2-2,.,TRBV28,CASSSGTSSRGELFF,TGTGCCAGCAGTTCCGGGACATCAAGTCGTGGGGAGCTGTTTTTT
few,13,TRBJ1-1,.,TRBV19,CASERADDTEAFF,TGTGCCTCCGAGCGGGCAGATGACACTGAAGCTTTCTTT
.,11,TRBJ2-1,.,TRBV6-6,CASSYQGEQFF,TGTGCCAGCAGTTACCAGGGAGAGCAGTTCTTC
.,15,TRBJ1-1,TRBD1,TRBV11-3,CASSLDTGGNTEAFF,TGTGCCAGCAGCTTAGATACAGGGGGGAACACTGAAGCTTTCTTT
.,15,TRBJ1-1,TRBD1,TRBV5-5,CASSQDRAVNTEAFF,TGTGCCAGCAGCCAGGACAGGGCAGTGAACACTGAAGCTTTCTTT
.,18,TRBJ2-3,TRBD2,TRBV7-3,CASSLGFSGGTGTDTQYF,TGTGCCAGCAGCTTGGGGTTTAGCGGGGGGACTGGCACAGATACGCAGTATTTT
few,19,TRBJ2-3,TRBD2,TRBV7-2,CASSLDRPLAGGPTDTQYF,TGTGCCAGCAGCTTAGATCGCCCGCTAGCGGGAGGGCCCACAGATACGCAGTATTTT
.,15,TRBJ1-5,.,TRBV19,CASSPETGRGQPQHF,TGTGCCAGTAGTCCCGAGACAGGACGCGGTCAGCCCCAGCATTTT
.,15,TRBJ2-5,.,TRBV5-1,CASSLQDSPQETQYF,TGCGCCAGCAGCCTTCAGGACAGTCCACAAGAGACCCAGTACTTC
.,16,TRBJ1-1,TRBD1,TRBV29-1,CSVEDLQGQGDTEAFF,TGCAGCGTTGAAGATCTTCAAGGCCAGGGGGACACTGAAGCTTTCTTT
.,19,TRBJ1-2,.,TRBV21-1,CASSKAGKGQGARWYGYTF,TGTGCCAGCAGCAAAGCGGGCAAGGGACAGGGGGCAAGATGGTATGGCTACACCTTC